Listed below are T cell receptor beta chains from one sample, sequenced in a study of T cells in narcolepsy. TCRdb keeps only in-frame clones here, not all; method: immunoSEQ multiplex PCR. The data hold around 30,000 clones, with over 65% observed a single time. The specimen was memory (CD45RA-) CD4+ T cells from blood. These receptors originate from a human donor in good health. CDR3s include the opening cysteine and the closing phenylalanine or tryptophan. A D gene is named only where the DNA matches it firmly. Clone sizes are given selectively: once, few, many, or a class where the clone is expanded.

J | size | D | V | CDR3 | DNA
TRBJ2-2 | - | - | TRBV5-4 | CASSPDVGPTVRELFF | TGTGCCAGCAGCCCGGACGTCGGGCCCACTGTGAGGGAGCTGTTTTTT
TRBJ1-1 | - | - | TRBV6-6 | CASSSSAVTEAFF | TGTGCCAGCAGTTCTTCTGCTGTGACTGAAGCTTTCTTT
TRBJ1-6 | - | TRBD1 | TRBV6-1 | CASFIRGGGSPLHF | TGTGCCAGCTTTATCAGGGGGGGAGGTTCACCCCTCCACTTT
TRBJ2-3 | - | - | TRBV19 | CASSARRVVTDTQYF | TGTGCCAGTAGCGCACGGAGGGTAGTTACAGATACGCAGTATTTT
TRBJ2-3 | - | - | TRBV25-1 | CASTQNVDTQYF | TGTGCCAGCACCCAGAATGTAGATACGCAGTATTTT
TRBJ1-1 | - | - | TRBV29-1 | CSVGGAEAFF | TGCAGCGTTGGGGGGGCTGAAGCTTTCTTT
TRBJ1-2 | - | TRBD1 | TRBV2 | CASFRGGLSDTF | TGTGCCAGCTTCAGGGGGGGACTCTCGGACACCTTC
TRBJ1-2 | - | - | TRBV5-8 | CASSLGIRYTF | TGTGCCAGCAGCCTCGGAATCCGCTACACCTTC
TRBJ2-6 | few | TRBD2 | TRBV2 | CASSEGGAGANVLTF | TGTGCCAGCAGTGAGGGAGGGGCTGGGGCCAACGTCCTGACTTTC
TRBJ1-4 | - | - | TRBV5-4 | CASSSPDTGSAEKLFF | TGTGCCAGCAGCTCGCCAGATACAGGGTCTGCTGAAAAACTGTTTTTT
TRBJ1-2 | - | TRBD1 | TRBV7-2 | CASSLTGQGDGYTF | TGTGCCAGCAGCTTAACGGGACAGGGGGATGGCTACACCTTC
TRBJ1-4 | - | TRBD1 | TRBV6-5 | CASRIQGAGEKLFF | TGTGCCAGCAGGATCCAGGGGGCGGGGGAAAAACTGTTTTTT
TRBJ2-3 | - | - | TRBV11-2 | CASSRGDTQYF | TGTGCCAGCAGCCGTGGAGATACGCAGTATTTT
TRBJ2-1 | - | TRBD2 | TRBV18 | CASSQRTSGRSGPYNEQFF | TGTGCCAGCTCACAAAGGACTAGCGGGAGGTCGGGCCCCTACAATGAGCAGTTCTTC
TRBJ2-5 | - | - | TRBV7-2 | CASSLVLGGETQYF | TGTGCCAGCAGCTTAGTTCTGGGGGGAGAGACCCAGTACTTC
TRBJ2-7 | - | TRBD1 | TRBV29-1 | CSVVPGGSPYEQYF | TGCAGCGTTGTTCCAGGGGGCTCACCCTACGAGCAGTACTTC